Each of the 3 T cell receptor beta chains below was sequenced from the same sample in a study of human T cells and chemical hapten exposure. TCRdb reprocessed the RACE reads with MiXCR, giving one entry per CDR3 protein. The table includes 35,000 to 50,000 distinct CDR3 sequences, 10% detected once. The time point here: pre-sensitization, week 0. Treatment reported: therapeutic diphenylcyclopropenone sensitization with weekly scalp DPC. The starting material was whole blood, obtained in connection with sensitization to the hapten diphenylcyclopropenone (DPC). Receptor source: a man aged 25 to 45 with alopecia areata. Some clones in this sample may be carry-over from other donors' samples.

In DNA form, the CDR3 reads TGTGCCAGCTCACGAACGGGGCTTGGGAACACTGAAGCTTTCTTT. This encodes CASSRTGLGNTEAFF. The chain is built from TRBV18 and TRBJ1-1, with D maybe TRBD1 (5 bases). The ends were cut back, 4 bases at V and 1 base at J, with 13 bases in the middle. CDR1 is KGHSH, CDR2 LQKENI, per germline. CDR3 length: 15 amino acids.

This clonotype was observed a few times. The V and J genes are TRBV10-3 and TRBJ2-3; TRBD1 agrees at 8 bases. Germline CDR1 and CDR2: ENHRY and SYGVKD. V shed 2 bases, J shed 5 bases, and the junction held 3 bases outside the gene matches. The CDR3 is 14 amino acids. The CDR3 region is CAISEGQGRDTQYF. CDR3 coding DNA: TGTGCCATCAGTGAGGGACAGGGCCGAGATACGCAGTATTTT.

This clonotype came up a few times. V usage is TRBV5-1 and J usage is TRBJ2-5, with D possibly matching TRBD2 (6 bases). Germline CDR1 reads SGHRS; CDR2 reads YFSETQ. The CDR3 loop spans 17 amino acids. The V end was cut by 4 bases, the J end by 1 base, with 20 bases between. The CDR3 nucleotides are TGCGCCAGCAGCCCGGGTCGGAGGATGGGGGGCCAAGAGACCCAGTACTTC. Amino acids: CASSPGRRMGGQETQYF.